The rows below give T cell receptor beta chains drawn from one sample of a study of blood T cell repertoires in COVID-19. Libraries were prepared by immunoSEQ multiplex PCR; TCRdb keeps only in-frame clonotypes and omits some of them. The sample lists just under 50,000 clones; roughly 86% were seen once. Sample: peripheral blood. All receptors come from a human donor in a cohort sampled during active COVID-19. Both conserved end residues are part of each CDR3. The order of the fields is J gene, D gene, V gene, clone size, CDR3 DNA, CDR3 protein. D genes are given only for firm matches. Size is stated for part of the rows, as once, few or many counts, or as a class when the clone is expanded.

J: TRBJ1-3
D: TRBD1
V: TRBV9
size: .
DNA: TGTGCCAGCAGCATCTCCGGGACAGGGGAAACGGGAAACACCATATATTTT
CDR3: CASSISGTGETGNTIYF

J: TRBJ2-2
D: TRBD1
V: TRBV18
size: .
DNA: TGTGCCAGCTCACCAGGGACAGGGTCCATGGCCGGGGAGCTGTTTTTT
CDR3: CASSPGTGSMAGELFF

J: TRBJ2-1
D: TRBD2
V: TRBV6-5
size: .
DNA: TGTGCCAGCGGTCGGGGGGTAGCGGGATTCAATGAGCAGTTCTTC
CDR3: CASGRGVAGFNEQFF

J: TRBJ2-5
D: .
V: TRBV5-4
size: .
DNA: TGTGCCAGCAGCTTGGTAGGGGCAAGAGGAGAGACCCAGTACTTC
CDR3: CASSLVGARGETQYF

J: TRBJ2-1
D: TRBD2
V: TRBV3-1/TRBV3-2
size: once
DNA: TGTGCCAGCAGCCAAGGACTAGCGGGATTAACCGAAAATTACAATGAGCAGTTCTTC
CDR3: CASSQGLAGLTENYNEQFF

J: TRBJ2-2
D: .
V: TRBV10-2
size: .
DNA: TGCGCCAGCAGCGTGAACACCGGGGAGCTGTTTTTT
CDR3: CASSVNTGELFF

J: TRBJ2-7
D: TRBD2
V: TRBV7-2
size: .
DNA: TGTGCCAGCAGCTTAGTTACCAGCGGGAGTCCCCCCTGGGAGCAGTACTTC
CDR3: CASSLVTSGSPPWEQYF

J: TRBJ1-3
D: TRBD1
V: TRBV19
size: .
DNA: TGTGCCAGTAGTATAGATGTAGGGGGCCCGGCAGACACCATATATTTT
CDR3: CASSIDVGGPADTIYF

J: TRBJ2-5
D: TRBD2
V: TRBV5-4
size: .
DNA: TGTGCCAGCAGCTTGAAGAGGTGGCGGGGGGCTTATGGGTACCAAGAGACCCAGTACTTC
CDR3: CASSLKRWRGAYGYQETQYF

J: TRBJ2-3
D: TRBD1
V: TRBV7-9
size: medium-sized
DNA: TGTGCCAGCAGCTGGGGACAGGGGGACACAGATACGCAGTATTTT
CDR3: CASSWGQGDTDTQYF

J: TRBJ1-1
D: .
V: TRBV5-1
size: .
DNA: TGCGCCAGCAGTCCTACACAGGGCGAGCGCACTGAAGCTTTCTTT
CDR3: CASSPTQGERTEAFF

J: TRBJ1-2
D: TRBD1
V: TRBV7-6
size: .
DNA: TGTGCCAGCAGCTTGGGGGACAGGCTGTCTGGCTACACCTTC
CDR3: CASSLGDRLSGYTF

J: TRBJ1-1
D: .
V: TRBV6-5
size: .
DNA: TGTGCCAGCAGCCAGGCCAGCCTGAACACTGAAGCTTTCTTT
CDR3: CASSQASLNTEAFF

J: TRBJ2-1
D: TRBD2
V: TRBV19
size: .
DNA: TGTGCCAGTAGTATCGAAGGACTAGCGGGATACAATGAGCAGTTCTTC
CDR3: CASSIEGLAGYNEQFF

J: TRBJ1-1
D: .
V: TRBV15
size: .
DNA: TGTGCCACCAACAGAGATTCCAGGGCTAACACTGAAGCTTTCTTT
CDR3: CATNRDSRANTEAFF

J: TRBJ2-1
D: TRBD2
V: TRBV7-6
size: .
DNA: TGTGCCAGCAGCACCAGCGGGAGCTCCTACAATGAGCAGTTCTTC
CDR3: CASSTSGSSYNEQFF

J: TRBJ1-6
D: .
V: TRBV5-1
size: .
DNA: TGCGCCAGCAGCTTGGCCCCAGGCCAGGGGAAGCGGTATAATTCACCCCTCCACTTT
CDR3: CASSLAPGQGKRYNSPLHF

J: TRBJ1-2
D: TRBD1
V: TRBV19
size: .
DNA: TGTGCCAGTAAAGTGGGACAGACGTCGAATGGCTACACCTTC
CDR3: CASKVGQTSNGYTF

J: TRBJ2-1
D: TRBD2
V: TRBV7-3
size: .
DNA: TGTGCCAGCAGGAGACTAGCGGGGAGTAATGAGCAGTTCTTC
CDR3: CASRRLAGSNEQFF

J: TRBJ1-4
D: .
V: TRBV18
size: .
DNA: TGTGCCAGCTCACCACCGGCAGGCTCTAATGAAAAACTGTTTTTT
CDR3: CASSPPAGSNEKLFF

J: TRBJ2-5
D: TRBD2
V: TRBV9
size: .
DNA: TGTGCCAGCAGCGTAGGCCAGCGGGGGGGCCGGGAGACCCAGTACTTC
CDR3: CASSVGQRGGRETQYF

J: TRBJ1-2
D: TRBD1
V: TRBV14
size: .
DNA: TGTGCCAGCAGCCACGGGGGACAGGGGTTTTATGGCTACACCTTC
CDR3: CASSHGGQGFYGYTF

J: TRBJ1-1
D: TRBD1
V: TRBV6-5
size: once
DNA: TGTGCCAGCAGACTCGGGACAGGGGCCCCAGCTTTCTTT
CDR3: CASRLGTGAPAFF

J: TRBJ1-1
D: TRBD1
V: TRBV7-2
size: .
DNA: TGTGCCAGCAGCTTAGGCCGAAGACAGGGAAGAGGGGCTTTCTTT
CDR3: CASSLGRRQGRGAFF

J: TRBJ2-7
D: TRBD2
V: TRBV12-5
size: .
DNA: TGTGCTAGTGGTACCGGGACTAGCTGGGAGTACGAGCAGTACTTC
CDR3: CASGTGTSWEYEQYF

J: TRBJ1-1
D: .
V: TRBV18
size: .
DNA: TGTGCCAGCTCAACGCAGGGCGGGAACACTGAAGCTTTCTTT
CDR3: CASSTQGGNTEAFF

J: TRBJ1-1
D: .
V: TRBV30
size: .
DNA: TGTGCCTGGATTACCACAGGGTCCACTGAAGCTTTCTTT
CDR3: CAWITTGSTEAFF

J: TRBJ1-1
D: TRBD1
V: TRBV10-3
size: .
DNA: TGTGCCATCAGCCCGCGAGGACAGGGGGCCACTGAAGCTTTCTTT
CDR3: CAISPRGQGATEAFF

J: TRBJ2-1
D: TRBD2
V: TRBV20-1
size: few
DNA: TGCAGTGCGGAGGCGGGGGAGGAGCAGTTCTTC
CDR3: CSAEAGEEQFF

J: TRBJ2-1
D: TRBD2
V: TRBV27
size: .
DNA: TGTGCCAGCAGTTTGTCAGCGGGAGGCCGGAATGAGCAGTTCTTC
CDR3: CASSLSAGGRNEQFF

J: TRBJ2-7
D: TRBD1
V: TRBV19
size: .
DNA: TGTGCCAGTAGTATAGGCCCAGGACAGGGCGAGCAGTACTTC
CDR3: CASSIGPGQGEQYF

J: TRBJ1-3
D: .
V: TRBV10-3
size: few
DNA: TGTGCCATCACCAGGACAGCAACGAGGGGAAACACCATATATTTT
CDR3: CAITRTATRGNTIYF

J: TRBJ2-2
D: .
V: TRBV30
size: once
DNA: TGTGCCTGGAACAAGGGGACCGGGGAGCTGTTTTTT
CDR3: CAWNKGTGELFF

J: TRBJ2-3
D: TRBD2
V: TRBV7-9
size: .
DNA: TGTGCCAGCAGCTTAGTAGGCAGGGACTACACAGATACGCAGTATTTT
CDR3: CASSLVGRDYTDTQYF

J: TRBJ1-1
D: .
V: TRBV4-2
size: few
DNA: TGTGCCAGCAGACTCTTGAGGGGGGAAGCTTTCTTT
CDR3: CASRLLRGEAFF

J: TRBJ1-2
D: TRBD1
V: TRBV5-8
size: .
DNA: TGTGCCAGCAGGGTTACGGGACAGCACTATGGCTACACCTTC
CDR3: CASRVTGQHYGYTF

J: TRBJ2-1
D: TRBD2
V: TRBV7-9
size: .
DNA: TGTGCCAGCAGCTTAAGGGCGGGGGAAAATGAGCAGTTCTTC
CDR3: CASSLRAGENEQFF

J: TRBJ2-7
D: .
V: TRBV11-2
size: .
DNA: TGTGCCAGCAGCCCCTTGGTAGTGAGCTCCTACGAGCAGTACTTC
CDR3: CASSPLVVSSYEQYF

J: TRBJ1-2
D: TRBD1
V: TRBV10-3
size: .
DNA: TGTGCCATCACCGAGGGGACAGGGGTTTATGGCTACACCTTC
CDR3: CAITEGTGVYGYTF

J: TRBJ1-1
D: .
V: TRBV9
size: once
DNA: TGTGCCAGCAGCGCAAGGGGATCTGACACTGAAGCTTTCTTT
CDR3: CASSARGSDTEAFF

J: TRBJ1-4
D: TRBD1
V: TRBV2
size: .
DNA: TGTGCCCGCCGCGACAGGGGAAGTGAAAAACTGTTTTTT
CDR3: CARRDRGSEKLFF

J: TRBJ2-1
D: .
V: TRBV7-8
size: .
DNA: TGTGCCAGCAGCCTTACTCGCAAACCCGACAACAGCTACAATGAGCAGTTCTTC
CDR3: CASSLTRKPDNSYNEQFF

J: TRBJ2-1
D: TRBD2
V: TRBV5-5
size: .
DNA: TGTGCCAGCAGCTCCCGAGCGGGGGGAACTAATGAGCAGTTCTTC
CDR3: CASSSRAGGTNEQFF

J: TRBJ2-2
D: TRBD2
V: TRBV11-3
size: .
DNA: TGTGCCAGCAGGTCCCTAGCGGGGAACACCGGGGAGCTGTTTTTT
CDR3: CASRSLAGNTGELFF

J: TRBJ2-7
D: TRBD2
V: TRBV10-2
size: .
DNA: TGCGCCAGCAGTGAGCCGGGGGGACTAGCGGGTTCCTCCTACGAGCAGTACTTC
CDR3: CASSEPGGLAGSSYEQYF

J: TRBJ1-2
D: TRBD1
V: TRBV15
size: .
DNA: TGTGCCACCAGCAGAGATCAGCCGGGACAGGCCCAAGGGGGCTACACCTTC
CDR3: CATSRDQPGQAQGGYTF

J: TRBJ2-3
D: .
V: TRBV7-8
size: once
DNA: TGTGCCAGCAGCCCATTTGGACAGAGCACAGATACGCAGTATTTT
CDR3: CASSPFGQSTDTQYF

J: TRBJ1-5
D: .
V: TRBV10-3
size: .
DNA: TGTGCCATCAGTGGGACAGAATATAGCAATCAGCCCCAGCATTTT
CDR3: CAISGTEYSNQPQHF

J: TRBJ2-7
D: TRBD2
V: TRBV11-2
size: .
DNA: TGTGCCAGCAGTTCTAGCGGGGCCCTCTACGAGCAGTACTTC
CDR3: CASSSSGALYEQYF

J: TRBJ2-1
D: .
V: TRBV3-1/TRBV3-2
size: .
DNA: TGTGCCAGCAGCCTCTATATGTTTAGCTCCTACAATGAGCAGTTCTTC
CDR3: CASSLYMFSSYNEQFF

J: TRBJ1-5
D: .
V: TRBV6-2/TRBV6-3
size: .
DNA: TGTGCCAGCAGTTACCTTACAGGTGTGAGTAATCAGCCCCAGCATTTT
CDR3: CASSYLTGVSNQPQHF

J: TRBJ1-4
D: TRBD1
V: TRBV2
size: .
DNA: TGTGCCAGCAGCCAGGGGGGTGCAACTAATGAAAAACTGTTTTTT
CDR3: CASSQGGATNEKLFF

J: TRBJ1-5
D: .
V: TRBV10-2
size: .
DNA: TGCGCCAGCAGTACCAGGGCAGGGCATAGCAATCAGCCCCAGCATTTT
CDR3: CASSTRAGHSNQPQHF